The 23 T cell receptor beta chains in this list originate from one sample, sequenced in a study of blood T cells in healthy people across ages. A second about 6 to 11 cycle PCR used barcoded and J-beta primers. TCRdb redid the calling of the 5' RACE reads with MiXCR, one entry per CDR3 protein. The profile covers more than 700,000 distinct CDR3 sequences, with 40% to 65% appearing a single time and roughly 37% taken by the ten largest. Sequencing input: blood. The receptor source for this set is an elderly man in good health.

The chain employs TRBV6-1 and TRBJ2-4; weak D call: TRBD1 (6 bases). CDR3 length: 13 amino acids. V shed 2 bases and J shed 13 bases, with 15 bases lying between them. CDR1 is MNHNS and CDR2 is SASEGT in the germline V gene. The DNA of the CDR3 is TGTGCCAGCAGTGAATCAGGGGTTTCGGAGCAGTACTTC. It encodes CASSESGVSEQYF.

The V and J genes are TRBV7-9 and TRBJ2-4; the match to TRBD1 covers 8 bases. This CDR3 region has 17 residues. The germline V gene encodes CDR1 SEHNR and CDR2 FQNEAQ (reference sequence). V lost 1 base, J lost 1 base, and 6 bases stayed unmatched. In DNA, the CDR3 is TGTGCCAGCAGCTTAGGAGGCCAGGGGGCCGCCAAAAACATTCAGTACTTC. Encoded protein: CASSLGGQGAAKNIQYF.

The CDR3 is CASSTTGTAKDGYTF. The CDR3 region has the DNA TGTGCCAGCAGTACAACCGGGACAGCGAAGGATGGCTACACCTTC. V and J are TRBV7-9 and TRBJ1-2; 7 bases are shared with TRBD1. Germline V lookup: CDR1 SEHNR, CDR2 FQNEAQ (reference sequence). With 6 bases clipped from V and 6 bases from J, the junction kept 13 bases outside the gene matches. This CDR3 is 15 amino acids long. The complete variable domain, with remaining parts taken from reference TRBV7-9 and TRBJ1-2, reads DTGVSQNPRHKITKRGQNVTFRCDPISEHNRLYWYRQTLGQGPEFLTYFQNEAQLEKSRLLSDRFSAERPKGSFSTLEIQRTEQGDSAMYLCASSTTGTAKDGYTFGSGTRLTVV.

This clonotype was picked up a small number of times. The rearrangement links TRBV6-6 to TRBJ2-2; possible D gene TRBD1, 5 bases. CDR1 and CDR2 from the germline V gene are MNHNY and SVGAGI (reference sequence). The V and J ends lost 4 bases and 4 bases respectively, with 16 bases between them. The CDR3 loop spans 16 amino acids. The CDR3 DNA sequence: TGTGCCAGCAGTTCCCTTGGCCAGGGTAGCACCGGGGAGCTGTTTTTT. It translates to CASSSLGQGSTGELFF.

The chain has TRBV9 and TRBJ1-4; D unresolved. Between the trimmed V and J ends, which lost 3 bases and 8 bases, there was a span of 8 bases. Germline V gene sequence: CDR1 SGDLS, CDR2 YYNGEE. The CDR3 is 12 amino acids. The CDR3 DNA is TGTGCCAGCAGCGACAGTAGCGAAAAACTGTTTTTT. The encoded protein is CASSDSSEKLFF. The whole variable domain, remainder taken from reference TRBV9 and TRBJ1-4, is DSGVTQTPKHLITATGQRVTLRCSPRSGDLSVYWYQQSLDQGLQFLIQYYNGEERAKGNILERFSAQQFPDLHSELNLSSLELGDSALYFCASSDSSEKLFFGSGTQLSVL.

This clonotype was observed a few times. This rearrangement joins TRBV29-1 to TRBJ2-6; TRBD2 matches at 9 bases. Germline CDR1 and CDR2: SQVTM and ANQGSEA. The trim removed 6 bases at V and 0 bases at J, leaving 6 bases unmatched. This CDR3 has 16 amino acids. In nucleotides, the CDR3 is TGCAGCGTCGGCGGACTAGCGTTCTCTGGGGCCAACGTCCTGACTTTC. Encoded protein: CSVGGLAFSGANVLTF.

The chain combines TRBV7-9 with TRBJ2-5, with D possibly matching TRBD1 (6 bases). This CDR3 contains 16 residues. The germline V gene has CDR1 SEHNR and CDR2 FQNEAQ (reference sequence). V lost 5 bases and J 2 bases, leaving 18 bases between the germline ends. CDR3 in amino acids: CASSTTGRGNQETQYF. The CDR3, as DNA: TGTGCCAGCAGCACGACTGGCAGGGGAAATCAAGAGACCCAGTACTTC.

J is TRBJ2-3 and V is TRBV20-1, with D maybe TRBD2 (5 bases). The V gene lost 3 bases and the J gene lost 4 bases, with 11 bases spanning the gap. The CDR3 totals 13 residues. Germline CDR1 is DFQATT and CDR2 is SNEGSKA (reference sequence). Here the CDR3 DNA reads TGCAGTGCTAGCGTGAGGGCCGCAGATACGCAGTATTTT. It yields the protein CSASVRAADTQYF.

There are many counts of this clonotype. The rearrangement links TRBV3-1 to TRBJ2-5; D ambiguous. The CDR3 has 13 amino acids. V was pared by 0 bases and J by 4 bases, with 6 bases between. Germline assignment: CDR1 LGHDT and CDR2 YNNKEL (reference sequence). This CDR3 reads CASSQERRETQYF. CDR3 nucleotide sequence: TGTGCCAGCAGCCAAGAACGGCGAGAGACCCAGTACTTC.

The V call is TRBV6-1, the J call TRBJ2-3; D gene ambiguous. The CDR3 contains 17 residues. The V end was cut by 0 bases, the J end by 14 bases, with 27 bases between. Germline V gives CDR1 MNHNS, CDR2 SASEGT. In nucleotides, the CDR3 is TGTGCCAGCAGTGAAGCGGCGGCGAGGAGCAGCCACAGATACGCGTATTTT. It codes for CASSEAAARSSHRYAYF.

The chain uses TRBV3-1 and TRBJ2-1; 8 positions agree with TRBD2. The CDR3 totals 14 residues. Germline V lookup: CDR1 LGHDT, CDR2 YNNKEL (reference sequence). J was trimmed by 6 bases and V by 3 bases; bases with no gene match: 4. CDR3 region: CASSHGSGGNEQFF. CDR3 in DNA: TGTGCCAGCAGCCATGGAAGCGGGGGCAATGAGCAGTTCTTC.

This clonotype has a handful of counts. The rearrangement uses TRBV20-1 and TRBJ2-7; 9 positions match TRBD1. Germline assignment: CDR1 DFQATT and CDR2 SNEGSKA (reference sequence). This CDR3 has 15 amino acids. V was pared by 2 bases and J by 1 base, with 6 bases of the junction left unmatched. CDR3 DNA sequence: TGCAGTGCTAGAAGGGGACAGGGAGAGTCCTACGAGCAGTACTTC. Amino acids: CSARRGQGESYEQYF.

The CDR3 loop reads CASTQLLGGYGYTF. DNA for the CDR3: TGTGCCAGCACCCAACTTTTAGGGGGCTATGGCTACACCTTC. The chain uses TRBV6-6 and TRBJ1-2; D may be TRBD1 (6 bases). V was cut by 7 bases and J by 4 bases, with 16 bases left in between. Per the germline V gene, CDR1 is MNHNY and CDR2 is SVGAGI (reference sequence). The CDR3 length is 14 residues.

This clonotype was detected only a few times. The chain recombines TRBV6-5 with TRBJ2-7, with TRBD1 matching 10 bases. Germline V gene lookup returns CDR1 MNHEY and CDR2 SVGAGI. Trimming at V came to 6 bases and at J to 5 bases, leaving 10 bases not matched to a gene. This CDR3 region has 15 residues. The CDR3 DNA reads as TGTGCCAGCAGACAAGACCGACAGGGGGCTGACGAGCAGTACTTC. It is translated as CASRQDRQGADEQYF.

In its sample, this clonotype was seen a few times. The gene calls are TRBV24-1 and TRBJ2-7; D might be TRBD2 (5 bases). Trimming removed 3 bases at V and 6 bases at J, with 11 bases between. Germline CDR1 and CDR2: KGHDR and SFDVKD. CDR3 size: 13 residues. CDR3 region: CATSDIGLAEQYF. The CDR3 DNA reads as TGTGCCACCAGTGATATAGGCCTAGCCGAGCAGTACTTC.

Points on this clonotype: An end of the junction does not agree with germline; a read error may underlie this. The chain has TRBV9 and TRBJ2-1; 10 positions agree with TRBD2. Germline V gene data show CDR1 as SGDLS and CDR2 as YYNGEE. CDR3 length: 16 residues. In DNA form, the CDR3 reads TGTGGCAGCAGCGTAGCGGGGGGCCTAGCCTACAATGAGCAGTTCTTC. This translates into CGSSVAGGLAYNEQFF.

This clonotype was seen ten or more times. CDR3 nucleotides: TGCGCCAGCAGCTTGTGGGCCCTGAACACTGAAGCTTTCTTT. Its protein is CASSLWALNTEAFF. The rearrangement joins TRBV5-1 to TRBJ1-1, with D unresolved. The CDR3 sequence is 14 residues long. Trimming left V 1 base short and J 0 bases short, with 7 bases between. Germline CDR1 reads SGHRS; CDR2 reads YFSETQ. The whole variable domain, remainder taken from reference TRBV5-1 and TRBJ1-1, is KAGVTQTPRYLIKTRGQQVTLSCSPISGHRSVSWYQQTPGQGLQFLFEYFSETQRNKGNFPGRFSGRQFSNSRSEMNVSTLELGDSALYLCASSLWALNTEAFFGQGTRLTVV.

V gene TRBV10-1 combines with J gene TRBJ2-5; TRBD2 aligns across 7 bases. The DNA end lines up better with TRBJ2-7; the J call may be wrong. In germline, CDR1 is WNHNN, CDR2 SYGVQD (reference sequence). The CDR3 sequence is 15 residues long. CDR3 coding DNA: TGCGCCAGCAGTGAGGTCGGGAGGACTTCCTACGAGCAGTACTTC. Protein: CASSEVGRTSYEQYF.

This clonotype was seen at least ten times. The J gene is TRBJ2-1, the V gene TRBV7-2, with D perhaps TRBD2 (6 bases). CDR3 length: 12 amino acids. Germline-derived CDR1 and CDR2 are SGHTA and FQGNSA. V lost 10 bases to trimming and J lost 10 bases, with 17 bases between them. CDR3 DNA sequence: TGTGCCACTCGTGGGAGGTCTTGGGAGCAGTTCTTC. Protein product: CATRGRSWEQFF.

This clonotype showed up just a few times. V and J are TRBV25-1 and TRBJ1-5; D ambiguous. Germline assignment: CDR1 MGHDK and CDR2 SYGVNS. The CDR3 loop spans 15 amino acids. V lost 3 bases to trimming and J lost 0 bases, with 9 bases between them. The DNA of the CDR3 is TGTGCCAGCAGTGATGTACGGTATAGCAATCAGCCCCAGCATTTT. Translated, it gives CASSDVRYSNQPQHF.

This clonotype was seen a few times. The V gene is TRBV7-2, the J gene TRBJ2-3, with 15 bases matching TRBD2. Germline V gene data show CDR1 as SGHTA and CDR2 as FQGNSA. There are 16 residues in the CDR3. Trimming took 4 bases from V and 14 from J; bases not matched to a gene: 13. CDR3 in amino acids: CASSSAPGLAGGRAYF. The CDR3 DNA sequence: TGTGCCAGCAGCTCTGCCCCGGGACTAGCGGGAGGACGAGCGTATTTT.

V and J are TRBV27 and TRBJ1-5, with D possibly TRBD1 on 6 matching bases. V was trimmed by 2 bases and J by 4 bases, leaving 9 bases between them. The CDR3 has 14 residues. Germline V gene data show CDR1 as MNHEY and CDR2 as SMNVEV (reference sequence). The CDR3 region has the DNA TGTGCCAGCAGTTTAGGGGGGACAAATCAGCCCCAGCATTTT. Translated: CASSLGGTNQPQHF.

The chain combines TRBV27 with TRBJ2-3; tentatively, D is TRBD2 (5 bases). CDR1 and CDR2 from the germline V gene are MNHEY and SMNVEV (reference sequence). The CDR3 covers 14 residues. Trimming removed 4 bases from V and 4 bases from J, with 12 bases in between. Written as DNA, the CDR3 is TGTGCCAGCAGTTACCGCCACGGGGCAGATACGCAGTATTTT. Its translation is CASSYRHGADTQYF.